This T cell receptor (beta chain) is drawn from a study of PD-1 blockade in classical Hodgkin lymphoma. Clones were read by immunoSEQ multiplex PCR, and TCRdb kept only the in-frame ones, dropping some. Of more than 20,000 clones listed, approximately 77% are singletons. Study observations and caveats: In newly diagnosed patients, baseline TCR diversity was reportedly below that of healthy donors. Repertoire differences have undefined causes, possibly disease activity or prior therapy. Exclusion removed patients who began nivolumab under 1 year after ASCT.

Points on this clone: Its antigen is currently unknown.

Regarding time point: cycle 4 day 1 (C4D1), after 6 weeks of nivolumab. Every patient had relapsed following autologous stem cell transplantation, and cohorts differed in brentuximab vedotin exposure. The sequences come from peripheral blood mononuclear cells (PBMCs), collected before the fourth cycle of nivolumab. The source of this sequence is a human donor with classical Hodgkin lymphoma.

The DNA for the CDR3 is TGCGCCAGCAGCTTGGGGACAGGGGGCGGTACGCAGTATTTT. Translated: CASSLGTGGGTQYF. The chain is built from TRBV5-1 and TRBJ2-3; 11 bases are a match to TRBD1. CDR1 is SGHRS, CDR2 YFSETQ, per germline. The CDR3 is made up of 14 amino acids. The V gene end was trimmed by 0 bases and the J gene end by 8 bases; junction bases not matched to a gene: 2.